This T cell receptor (beta chain) was profiled in a study of blood T cell repertoires in COVID-19. Study as a whole: Material from acute and convalescent COVID-19 was sourced from the United States, Italy and Spain. T cells, B-cell-depleted T cells, or PBMCs supplied cDNA or gDNA.

Deletions cut 0 bases from V and 1 base from J, with 9 bases between. The CDR3 runs 15 residues. Germline V gene lookup returns CDR1 SEHNR and CDR2 FQNEAQ (reference sequence). As processed by the authors: Cell counts per sample came from amplifying reference gene primers. The method was immunoSEQ multiplex PCR; TCRdb's version includes in-frame clones alone and lacks a portion of them. V, J and clone size reflect that table, while D and trimming were determined from the DNA. This sample has 110,000 or so clones, with roughly nine tenths found just once. The sequence was obtained from a man between 65 and 79 years old who had recovered from COVID-19. This chain links TRBV7-9 with TRBJ1-1; D ambiguous. Sequencing was performed on peripheral blood. The CDR3 region is CASSLALSGNTEAFF. The CDR3 coding sequence is TGTGCCAGCAGCTTAGCGCTTTCAGGGAACACTGAAGCTTTCTTT. Complete variable domain (other parts from reference TRBV7-9 and TRBJ1-1): DTGVSQNPRHKITKRGQNVTFRCDPISEHNRLYWYRQTLGQGPEFLTYFQNEAQLEKSRLLSDRFSAERPKGSFSTLEIQRTEQGDSAMYLCASSLALSGNTEAFFGQGTRLTVV.